This T cell receptor (beta chain) was recovered during a study of shared clonotypes between healthy human individuals. Cells designated naive CD8 were CD45RO-negative and were positively selected for CCR7, with terminally differentiated effector memory CD45RA+ cells excluded. Worth noting for this clone: Its specificity is not known.

CDR1 and CDR2 from the germline V gene are SQVTM and ANQGSEA. The V and J ends lost 1 base and 8 bases respectively, with 13 bases between them. The CDR3 length is 13 residues. Study conclusions and caveats: It was observed that roughly 5.5% of naive CD4 clonotypes were shared across several donors.

Profiled with immunoSEQ multiplex PCR; TCRdb holds only in-frame clones, not every one. Of 2 million or so clones listed, about 95% are singletons. This clonotype was obtained from a young man in good health. The sample taken for sequencing was naive CD8+ T cells sorted from blood. The rearrangement links TRBV29-1 to TRBJ2-3; D is perhaps TRBD1 or TRBD2 (5 bases each). CDR3 nucleotide sequence: TGCAGCGTTGAAGTTGTCAGGGACCGTACGCAGTATTTT. Translating gives CSVEVVRDRTQYF.